The 17 T cell receptor beta chains below come from one sample, sequenced in a study of T cell responses to AZD1222 COVID-19 vaccine. TCRdb keeps only in-frame clones here, not all; method: immunoSEQ multiplex PCR. The sample has more than 60,000 clones, about 90% seen once; the top ten hold roughly 17%. Sequenced here: peripheral blood, sampled on day 0 of AZD1222 vaccination. The source is an adult in good health.

This CDR3 reads CASRRTAGRTNINEKLFF. Written as DNA, the CDR3 is TGTGCCAGCAGAAGGACAGCTGGGCGTACTAATATTAATGAAAAACTGTTTTTT. The V and J genes are TRBV6-4 and TRBJ1-4; D perhaps matches TRBD1 (6 bases). CDR3 length: 18 amino acids. Trimming took 6 bases from V and 4 from J, leaving 24 bases between them. Per germline, CDR1 MRHNA and CDR2 SNTAGT.

The gene calls are TRBV19 and TRBJ1-5; D unclear. Germline loops: CDR1 LNHDA, CDR2 SQIVND (reference sequence). CDR3 length: 13 residues. Trimming took off 4 bases at V and 2 bases at J, with 6 bases between the two ends. CDR3 amino acids: CASSSSRNQPQHF. The CDR3 DNA reads as TGTGCCAGTAGTAGCAGCCGCAATCAGCCCCAGCATTTT.

This clone was detected a few times. V is TRBV27 and J is TRBJ1-5; D is undetermined. The CDR3 sequence is 13 residues long. Between the trimmed V and J ends, which lost 2 bases and 7 bases, there was a span of 9 bases. Germline V gene sequence: CDR1 MNHEY, CDR2 SMNVEV (reference sequence). The CDR3: CASSLDVKQPQHF. For the CDR3, the DNA is TGTGCCAGCAGTTTAGACGTCAAACAGCCCCAGCATTTT.

The sample holds one count of this clone. The chain recombines TRBV5-5 with TRBJ1-2, with 7 positions matching TRBD1. The CDR3 is 15 amino acids. Germline V gene lookup returns CDR1 SGHKS and CDR2 YYEKEE (reference sequence). The V segment lost 3 bases and the J segment 6 bases; nucleotides outside the gene matches: 11. The CDR3 spells CASSSSNRGRDGYTF. CDR3 sequence (DNA): TGTGCCAGCAGCTCCTCAAACAGGGGCAGGGATGGCTACACCTTC.

The DNA of the CDR3 is TGTGCCAGCACCCCATCAAGGGACTACCAATACGAGCAGTACTTC. Translation gives CASTPSRDYQYEQYF. The chain links TRBV27 to TRBJ2-7; TRBD2 matches 7 bases. The CDR3 extends over 15 amino acids. The ends lost 7 bases at V and 4 bases at J; junction bases unmatched: 13. The germline V gene has CDR1 MNHEY and CDR2 SMNVEV (reference sequence).

V and J are TRBV28 and TRBJ1-3; D ambiguous. The CDR3 is 18 residues long. V lost 2 bases and J 2 bases, leaving 19 bases between the germline ends. From germline, CDR1 is MDHEN and CDR2 SYDVKM. The CDR3 sequence is CASSLTPGTRWAGNTIYF. The CDR3, as DNA: TGTGCCAGCAGTTTAACCCCCGGAACCCGCTGGGCTGGAAACACCATATATTTT.

CDR3 nucleotides: TGTGCCAGCAGCGTCGACCGCGCCGGGACGTCCGGGTATGGCTACACCTTC. Translation gives CASSVDRAGTSGYGYTF. The chain couples TRBV9 to TRBJ1-2, with D perhaps TRBD1 (5 bases). The V end was cut by 2 bases, the J end by 5 bases, with 22 bases between. In germline, CDR1 is SGDLS, CDR2 YYNGEE. The CDR3 has 17 residues.

The chain joins TRBV29-1 to TRBJ1-1; no reliable D call. V was pared by 6 bases and J by 2 bases, with 13 bases between. The CDR3 has 13 amino acids. Germline V gene lookup returns CDR1 SQVTM and CDR2 ANQGSEA. CDR3 loop: CSVLDGSNTEAFF. The CDR3 DNA follows: TGCAGCGTCTTAGACGGGAGTAACACTGAAGCTTTCTTT.

The genes are TRBV27 and TRBJ2-7; 9 bases align to TRBD1. With 5 bases clipped from V and 4 bases from J, the junction kept 9 bases outside the gene matches. The CDR3 length is 15 residues. Germline V gene sequence: CDR1 MNHEY, CDR2 SMNVEV (reference sequence). The CDR3 reads CASSISGTGIYEQYF. Here the CDR3 DNA reads TGTGCCAGCAGTATTTCCGGGACAGGGATATACGAGCAGTACTTC.

J is TRBJ2-7 and V is TRBV6-6, with D maybe TRBD1 (5 bases). Germline values: CDR1 MNHNY, CDR2 SVGAGI (reference sequence). The CDR3 sequence is 13 residues long. V was shortened by 5 bases and J by 5 bases, with 13 bases between the two germline ends. The CDR3 reads CASSLQGTDEQYF. As DNA, the CDR3 is TGTGCCAGCAGTCTCCAGGGAACCGACGAGCAGTACTTC.

The chain recombines TRBV6-6 with TRBJ1-6; D is undetermined. This CDR3 comprises 15 residues. CDR1 is MNHNY, CDR2 SVGAGI, per germline (reference sequence). V was shortened by 7 bases and J by 13 bases, with 23 bases between the two germline ends. The CDR3 nucleotides read TGTGCCAGCACCCTGGACGGGTTCGGTTCGTCGCCCCTCCACTTT. This gives the protein CASTLDGFGSSPLHF.

This chain links TRBV7-2 with TRBJ2-3, with 8 bases lining up with TRBD2. The CDR3 spans 14 residues. J lost 7 bases, V lost 7 bases, and 10 bases had no gene match. Germline loops: CDR1 SGHTA, CDR2 FQGNSA. In DNA, the CDR3 is TGTGCCAGCACGACGGGGCGGGAGGCTTATACGCAGTATTTT. This gives the protein CASTTGREAYTQYF.

The gene calls are TRBV7-9 and TRBJ2-3, with TRBD2 matching over 10 bases. The CDR3 is 16 amino acids. The germline CDR1 and CDR2 sequences are SEHNR and FQNEAQ (reference sequence). Germline trimming cut 5 bases from V and 0 bases from J; bases unmatched to any gene: 5. As DNA, the CDR3 is TGTGCCAGCAGCAGGCCTAGCGGGGGTAGCACAGATACGCAGTATTTT. Translation gives CASSRPSGGSTDTQYF.

CDR3 residues: CATSRGARVEGETQYF. DNA for the CDR3: TGTGCCACCAGCAGAGGAGCCCGGGTGGAAGGGGAGACCCAGTACTTC. This sequence joins TRBV15 and TRBJ2-5; D is uncertain. Germline CDR1 LNHNV, CDR2 YYDKDF (reference sequence). The CDR3 contains 16 residues. Trimming cost V 1 base and J 5 bases, with 17 bases left between them.

This chain links TRBV5-4 with TRBJ2-3, with 8 bases lining up with TRBD1. Germline V gene lookup returns CDR1 SGHNT and CDR2 YYREEE (reference sequence). The CDR3 length is 15 residues. V gave up 3 bases and J gave up 1 base; unmatched junction bases: 4. The CDR3 spells CASSYRGAGTDTQYF. CDR3 in DNA: TGTGCCAGCAGCTACAGGGGGGCCGGCACAGATACGCAGTATTTT.

In this sample, this clone turned up a few times. The chain uses TRBV7-9 and TRBJ2-3; D call uncertain. V was shortened by 1 base and J by 0 bases, with 11 bases between the two germline ends. Germline CDR1 SEHNR, CDR2 FQNEAQ (reference sequence). The CDR3 contains 16 residues. CDR3: CASSLVVFASTDTQYF. CDR3 coding DNA: TGTGCCAGCAGCTTAGTGGTGTTTGCTAGCACAGATACGCAGTATTTT.

The genes are TRBV10-2 and TRBJ2-5; 14 bases match TRBD2. The junction had 8 bases not matched to a gene; V was cut back by 7 bases and J by 4 bases. This CDR3 contains 16 residues. Germline V gene sequence: CDR1 WSHSY, CDR2 SAAADI. Here the CDR3 DNA reads TGCGCCAGCAAGGACCCGGGACTAGCGGGAGTAGAGACCCAGTACTTC. It translates to CASKDPGLAGVETQYF.